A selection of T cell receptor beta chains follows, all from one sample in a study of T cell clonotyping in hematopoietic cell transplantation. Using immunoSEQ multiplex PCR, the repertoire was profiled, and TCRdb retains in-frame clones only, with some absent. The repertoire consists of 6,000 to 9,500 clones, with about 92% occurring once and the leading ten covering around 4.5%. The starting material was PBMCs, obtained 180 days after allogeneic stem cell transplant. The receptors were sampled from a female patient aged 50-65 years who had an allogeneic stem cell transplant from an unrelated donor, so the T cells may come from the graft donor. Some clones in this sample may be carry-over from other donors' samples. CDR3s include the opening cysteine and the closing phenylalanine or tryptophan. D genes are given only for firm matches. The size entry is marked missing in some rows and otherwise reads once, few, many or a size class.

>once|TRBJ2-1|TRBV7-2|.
TGTGCCAGCAGCTTACTGGGCCCGTACAATGAGCAGTTCTTC
CASSLLGPYNEQFF
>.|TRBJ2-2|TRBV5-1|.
TGCGCCAGCAGCTTTAGGACGGGCACCGGGGAGCTGTTTTTT
CASSFRTGTGELFF
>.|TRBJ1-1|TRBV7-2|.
TGTGCCAGCAGCGTCGCTTGGGGCCTCATGAACACTGAAGCTTTCTTT
CASSVAWGLMNTEAFF
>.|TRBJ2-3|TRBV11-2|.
TGTGCCAGCAGCTTAGTCGGCACGTCCTCTAGCACAGATACGCAGTATTTT
CASSLVGTSSSTDTQYF
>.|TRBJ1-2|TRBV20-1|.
TGCAGTGCCGCAGGCCAGGGAGGCTACACCTTC
CSAAGQGGYTF
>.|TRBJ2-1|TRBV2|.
TGTGCCAGCACGGAGGGTTCGTACGATGAGCAGTTCTTC
CASTEGSYDEQFF
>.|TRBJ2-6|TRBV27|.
TGTGCCAGCAGGCCCGACCGGTACTCTGGGGCCAACGTCCTGACTTTC
CASRPDRYSGANVLTF
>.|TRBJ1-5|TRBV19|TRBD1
TGTGCCAGTACCGGGACAGGGGGCCTTCAGCCCCAGCATTTT
CASTGTGGLQPQHF
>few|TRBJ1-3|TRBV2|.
TGTGCCAGCAGTCAACAGGGTGGAAACACCATATATTTT
CASSQQGGNTIYF
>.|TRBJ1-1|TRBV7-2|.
TGTGCCAGCAGCTTATCGGTGAACACTGAAGCTTTCTTT
CASSLSVNTEAFF
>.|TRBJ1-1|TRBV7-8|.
TGTGCCAGCAGCCCAGCGGGGAGAAGGACTGAAGCTTTCTTT
CASSPAGRRTEAFF
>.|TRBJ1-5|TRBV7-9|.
TGTGCCAGCAGCGTTACAGGGACCAATCAGCCCCAGCATTTT
CASSVTGTNQPQHF
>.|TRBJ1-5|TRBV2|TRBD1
TGTGCCAGCCGCCGGGACAGGGGGAGCAATCAGCCCCAGCATTTT
CASRRDRGSNQPQHF
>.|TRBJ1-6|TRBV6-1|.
TGTGCCAGCAGCAGGGATAATTCACCCCTCCACTTT
CASSRDNSPLHF
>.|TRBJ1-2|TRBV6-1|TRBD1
TGTGCCAGGGACAGGGTGAGGAGCTACACCTTC
CARDRVRSYTF
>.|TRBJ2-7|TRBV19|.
TGTGCCAGTAGTATCAGGGGCCCCACCTCCTACGAGCAGTACTTC
CASSIRGPTSYEQYF
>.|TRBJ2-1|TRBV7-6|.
TGTGCCAGCAGTTTCAAGGGCCCCCGATACAATGAGCAGTTCTTC
CASSFKGPRYNEQFF
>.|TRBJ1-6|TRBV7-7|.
TGTGCCAGCAGCCCAGGGACATACCATTCGTCCCTCCACTTT
CASSPGTYHSSLHF
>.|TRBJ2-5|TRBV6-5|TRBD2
TGTGCCAGCAGTCGGACTAGCGGAGAGACCCAGTACTTC
CASSRTSGETQYF
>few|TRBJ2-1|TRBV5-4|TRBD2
TGTGCCAGCAGCTTGGGGGCTAGCGGGGCCAATGAGCAGTTCTTC
CASSLGASGANEQFF
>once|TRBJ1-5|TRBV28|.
TGTGCCAGCAGTCCCCCGGGGTCTAGCAATCAGCCCCAGCATTTT
CASSPPGSSNQPQHF
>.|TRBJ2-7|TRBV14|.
TGTGCCAGCAGCCCTGCGAACTACGAGCAGTACTTC
CASSPANYEQYF
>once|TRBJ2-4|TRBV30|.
TGTGCCTGGAGGGAAGGGGGAGCCAAAAACATTCAGTACTTC
CAWREGGAKNIQYF
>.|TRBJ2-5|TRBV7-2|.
TGTGCCAGCAGCTCGAGGGGAACGGGATTCCAAGAGACCCAGTACTTC
CASSSRGTGFQETQYF
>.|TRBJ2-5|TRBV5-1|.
TGCGCCAGCAGCTTGTATATTGGCGACCAAGAGACCCAGTACTTC
CASSLYIGDQETQYF
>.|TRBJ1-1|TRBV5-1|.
TGCGCCAGCAGCGTAGGACGGGACACAGAAGCTTTCTTT
CASSVGRDTEAFF
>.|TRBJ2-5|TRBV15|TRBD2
TGTGCCACCAGCAGGAGACTAGCGGGAGGGCAAGAAGAGACCCAGTACTTC
CATSRRLAGGQEETQYF
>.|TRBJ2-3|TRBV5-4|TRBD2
TGTGCCAGCAGCTTCCGACTAGCGGGCACAGATACGCAGTATTTT
CASSFRLAGTDTQYF
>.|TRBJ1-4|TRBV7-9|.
TGTGCCAGCAGCTTAGTAATCGGCAGCCCAACTAATGAAAAACTGTTTTTT
CASSLVIGSPTNEKLFF
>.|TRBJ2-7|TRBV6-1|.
TGTGCCAGCACCCCAAGGGCCCTCTACGAGCAGTACTTC
CASTPRALYEQYF
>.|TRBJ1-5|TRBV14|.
TGTGCCAGCAGCCAAGAACGGACACTTAATCAGCCCCAGCATTTT
CASSQERTLNQPQHF
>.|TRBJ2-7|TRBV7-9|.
TGTGCCAGCAGCTTAGAGGGACCGGACAAGCAGTACTTC
CASSLEGPDKQYF
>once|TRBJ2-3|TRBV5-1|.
TGCGCCAGCAGCCTTGGCCTGGTTTCGGTCTCCACAGATACGCAGTATTTT
CASSLGLVSVSTDTQYF
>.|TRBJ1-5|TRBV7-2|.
TGTGCCAGCAGCAAAGCAGGAGGCAATCAGCCCCAGCATTTT
CASSKAGGNQPQHF
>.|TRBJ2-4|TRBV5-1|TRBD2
TGCGCCAGCAGCTTGGGAAACACTAGCGGAGCCAAAAACATTCAGTACTTC
CASSLGNTSGAKNIQYF
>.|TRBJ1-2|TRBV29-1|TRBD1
TGCAGCGTTCGTCCAGGATACAGGGGGAACTATGGCTACACCTTC
CSVRPGYRGNYGYTF
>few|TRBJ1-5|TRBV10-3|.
TGTGCCATCAGTACTCAGGGTGGGGGAACTCAGCCCCAGCATTTT
CAISTQGGGTQPQHF
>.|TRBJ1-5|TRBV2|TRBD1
TGTGCCAGCAGGGGTGACAGGGTTCAGCCCCAGCATTTT
CASRGDRVQPQHF
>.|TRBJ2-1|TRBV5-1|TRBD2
TGCGCCAGCAGCTTGGGACTAGCGGGGGGCCGCAGCTACAATGAGCAGTTCTTC
CASSLGLAGGRSYNEQFF
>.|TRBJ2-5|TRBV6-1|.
TGTGCCAGCAGTGAAGCGGGGAGGTTAAGAGAGACCCAGTACTTC
CASSEAGRLRETQYF
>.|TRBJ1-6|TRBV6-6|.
TGTGCCAGCAGTTACGACTGGGGGAATTCACCCCTCCACTTT
CASSYDWGNSPLHF
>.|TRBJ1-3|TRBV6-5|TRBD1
TGTGCCAGCAGCCGTGGACAGGGTGTATACACCATATATTTT
CASSRGQGVYTIYF
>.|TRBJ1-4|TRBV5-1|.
TGCGCCAGCAGCTTGGCCTCTGGAGAAAAACTGTTTTTT
CASSLASGEKLFF
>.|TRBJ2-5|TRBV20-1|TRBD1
TGCAGTGTCGACAGGGGGAAGACCCAGTACTTC
CSVDRGKTQYF
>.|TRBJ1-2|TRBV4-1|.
TGCGCCAGCAGGGGCCCTACCTATGGCTACACCTTC
CASRGPTYGYTF
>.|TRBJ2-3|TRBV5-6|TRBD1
TGTGCCAGCAGCTTGAGGACAGGGGTACCTCCAAATACGCAGTATTTT
CASSLRTGVPPNTQYF
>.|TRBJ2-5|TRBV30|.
TGTGCCTGGCGTCGGGGGCCGGGGGAGACCCAGTACTTC
CAWRRGPGETQYF
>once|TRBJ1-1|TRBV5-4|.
TGTGCCAGCAGCTTGGGGCGGCAGGTGAACACTGAAGCTTTCTTT
CASSLGRQVNTEAFF
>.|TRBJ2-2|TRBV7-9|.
TGTGCCAGCAGCAAAAATGGGGGGCGCGCCGGGGAGCTGTTTTTT
CASSKNGGRAGELFF
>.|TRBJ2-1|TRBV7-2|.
TGTGCCAGCAGCTCCGAAGGGGGTAGAACCTACAATGAGCAGTTCTTC
CASSSEGGRTYNEQFF
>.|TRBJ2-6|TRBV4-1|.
TGCGCCAGCAGCCAAGTAGTCAGGGCCAACGTCCTGACTTTC
CASSQVVRANVLTF
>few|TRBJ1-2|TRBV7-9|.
TGTGCCAGCAGCCCGAGACGGGGGCACGAGATGGGCTACACCTTC
CASSPRRGHEMGYTF
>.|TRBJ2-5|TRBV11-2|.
TGTGCCAGCAGCTTAAATCCGAGACGGGAGACCCAGTACTTC
CASSLNPRRETQYF